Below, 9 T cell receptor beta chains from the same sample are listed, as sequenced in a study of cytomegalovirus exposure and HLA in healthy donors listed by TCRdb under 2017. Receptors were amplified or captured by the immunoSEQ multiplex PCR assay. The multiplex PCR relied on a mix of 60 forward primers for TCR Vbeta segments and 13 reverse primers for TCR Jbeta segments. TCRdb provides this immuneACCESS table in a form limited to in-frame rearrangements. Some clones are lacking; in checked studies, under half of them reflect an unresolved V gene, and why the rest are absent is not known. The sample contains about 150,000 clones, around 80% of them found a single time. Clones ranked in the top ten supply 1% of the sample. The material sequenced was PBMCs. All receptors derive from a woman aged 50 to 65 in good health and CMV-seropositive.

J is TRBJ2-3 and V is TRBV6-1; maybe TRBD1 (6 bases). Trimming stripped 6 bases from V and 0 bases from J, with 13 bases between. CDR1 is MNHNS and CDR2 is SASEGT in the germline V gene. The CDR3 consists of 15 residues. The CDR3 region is CASSPGQWSTDTQYF. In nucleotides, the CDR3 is TGTGCCAGCAGCCCGGGACAATGGAGCACAGATACGCAGTATTTT.

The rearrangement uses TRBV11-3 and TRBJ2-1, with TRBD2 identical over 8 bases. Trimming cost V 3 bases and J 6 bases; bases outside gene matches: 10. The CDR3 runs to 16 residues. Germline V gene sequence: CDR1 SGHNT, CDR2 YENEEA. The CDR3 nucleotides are TGTGCCAGCAGCTTTGCGGGGGGTTCGGTGGGCAATGAGCAGTTCTTC. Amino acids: CASSFAGGSVGNEQFF.

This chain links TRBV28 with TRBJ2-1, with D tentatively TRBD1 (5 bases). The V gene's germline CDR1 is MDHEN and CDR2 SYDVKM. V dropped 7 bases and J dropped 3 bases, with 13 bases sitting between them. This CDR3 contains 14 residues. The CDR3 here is CASILFQGYNEQFF. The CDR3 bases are TGTGCCAGCATCCTCTTCCAGGGCTACAATGAGCAGTTCTTC. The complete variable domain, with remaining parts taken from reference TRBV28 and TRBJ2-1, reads DVKVTQSSRYLVKRTGEKVFLECVQDMDHENMFWYRQDPGLGLRLIYFSYDVKMKEKGDIPEGYSVSREKKERFSLILESASTNQTSMYLCASILFQGYNEQFFGPGTRLTVL.

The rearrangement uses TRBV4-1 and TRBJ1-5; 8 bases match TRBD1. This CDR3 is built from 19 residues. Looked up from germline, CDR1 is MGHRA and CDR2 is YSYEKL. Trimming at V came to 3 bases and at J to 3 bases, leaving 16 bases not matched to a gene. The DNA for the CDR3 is TGCGCCAGCAGCCAGACAATCGGGACAGGTAGAAGGGCCAATCAGCCCCAGCATTTT. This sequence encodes CASSQTIGTGRRANQPQHF.

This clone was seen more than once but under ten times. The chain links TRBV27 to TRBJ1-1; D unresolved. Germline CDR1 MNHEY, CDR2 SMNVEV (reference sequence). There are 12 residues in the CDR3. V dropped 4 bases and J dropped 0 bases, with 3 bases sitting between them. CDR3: CASSSMNTEAFF. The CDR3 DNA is TGTGCCAGCAGTTCCATGAACACTGAAGCTTTCTTT.

The CDR3 region has the DNA TGTGCCAGCAGTAACGCGGGGAGCGAGCAGTACTTC. It translates to CASSNAGSEQYF. The J gene is TRBJ2-7, the V gene TRBV6-5; perhaps TRBD2 as D (6 bases). Germline loops: CDR1 MNHEY, CDR2 SVGAGI. The CDR3 length is 12 residues. Trimming left V 5 bases short and J 6 bases short, with 11 bases between.

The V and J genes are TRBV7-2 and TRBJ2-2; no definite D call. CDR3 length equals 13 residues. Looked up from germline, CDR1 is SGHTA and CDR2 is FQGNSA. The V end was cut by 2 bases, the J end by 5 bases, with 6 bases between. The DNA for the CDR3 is TGTGCCAGCAGCTTATCGGGTACCGGGGAGCTGTTTTTT. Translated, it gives CASSLSGTGELFF.

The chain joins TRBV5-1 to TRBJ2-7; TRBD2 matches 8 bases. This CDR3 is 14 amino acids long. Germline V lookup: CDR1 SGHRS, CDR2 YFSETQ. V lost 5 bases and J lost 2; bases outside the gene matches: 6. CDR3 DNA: TGCGCCAGCAGTTTTTCCGGGGGGGCCTACGAGCAGTACTTC. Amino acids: CASSFSGGAYEQYF.

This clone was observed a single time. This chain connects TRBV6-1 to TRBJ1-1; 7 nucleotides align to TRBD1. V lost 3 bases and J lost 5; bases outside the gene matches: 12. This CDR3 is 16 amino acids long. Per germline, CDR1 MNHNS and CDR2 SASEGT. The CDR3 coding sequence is TGTGCCAGCAGTGATAGCCGGAGCAGGGGGATAACTGAAGCTTTCTTT. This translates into CASSDSRSRGITEAFF.